The rows below give T cell receptor beta chains drawn from one sample of a study of cytomegalovirus exposure and HLA in healthy donors. The method was immunoSEQ multiplex PCR; TCRdb's version includes in-frame clones alone and lacks a portion of them. The repertoire consists of about 120,000 clones, with roughly three quarters occurring once and the leading ten covering around 10%. The sample consisted of PBMCs. The receptors shown here come from a woman aged 40 to 49 in good health and CMV-seropositive. The CDR3 runs from the conserved cysteine through the conserved F or W. D genes are given only for firm matches. The size of a clone is reported for some rows only, either as once, few or many, or as a class for expanded clones.

clone_size j_call v_call d_call cdr3_aa cdr3_nt
. TRBJ2-7 TRBV7-2 . CASSPGHGEQYF TGTGCCAGCAGCCCCGGACACGGCGAGCAGTACTTC
once TRBJ1-1 TRBV18 . CASSPQGTRNTEAFF TGTGCCAGCTCACCGCAGGGGACCCGAAACACTGAAGCTTTCTTT
. TRBJ1-1 TRBV5-1 TRBD1 CASSLAVDRVTEAFF TGCGCCAGCAGCTTGGCGGTGGACAGGGTCACTGAAGCTTTCTTT
. TRBJ1-2 TRBV9 . CASSVSVYGYTF TGTGCCAGCAGCGTATCTGTCTATGGCTACACCTTC
. TRBJ1-3 TRBV2 . CASTPLSSVISGNTIYF TGTGCCAGCACCCCCCTAAGTAGTGTCATTTCTGGAAACACCATATATTTT
. TRBJ2-5 TRBV5-4 TRBD2 CASSLGLAGSQETQYF TGTGCCAGCAGCTTGGGACTAGCGGGTTCTCAAGAGACCCAGTACTTC
. TRBJ1-1 TRBV2 TRBD1 CASREDRVKTEAFF TGTGCCAGCAGGGAGGACAGGGTAAAAACTGAAGCTTTCTTT
once TRBJ2-5 TRBV20-1 . CSALRVETQYF TGCAGTGCCTTACGGGTCGAGACCCAGTACTTC
. TRBJ1-1 TRBV6-5 . CASSPTVLRNTEAFF TGTGCCAGCAGTCCTACGGTTTTACGGAACACTGAAGCTTTCTTT
. TRBJ1-1 TRBV6-7 . CASSWSLTRNTEAFF TGTGCCAGCAGTTGGTCCCTGACACGGAACACTGAAGCTTTCTTT
. TRBJ1-2 TRBV5-1 . CASSFGQNGYTF TGCGCCAGCAGCTTTGGACAGAACGGCTACACCTTC
. TRBJ1-2 TRBV6-1 TRBD1 CASRDPGGNYGYTF TGTGCCAGCAGAGATCCAGGGGGCAACTATGGCTACACCTTC
. TRBJ2-7 TRBV29-1 . CSAGDGREQYF TGCAGCGCGGGGGATGGGCGCGAGCAGTACTTC
. TRBJ2-3 TRBV29-1 . CSAYPEVTDTQYF TGCAGCGCCTACCCTGAAGTCACAGATACGCAGTATTTT
. TRBJ2-3 TRBV20-1 . CSARRQNTQYF TGCAGTGCTCGTAGACAGAATACGCAGTATTTT
. TRBJ1-1 TRBV6-4 . CASSSGGNERNTEAFF TGTGCCAGCAGTTCGGGGGGCAACGAGCGGAACACTGAAGCTTTCTTT
. TRBJ2-3 TRBV9 TRBD1 CASSGQGAGTDTQYF TGTGCCAGCAGCGGACAGGGGGCCGGCACAGATACGCAGTATTTT
few TRBJ2-1 TRBV4-2 . CASSQFFGQPSGSYNEQFF TGTGCCAGCAGCCAATTCTTTGGACAGCCCTCAGGCTCCTACAATGAGCAGTTCTTC
. TRBJ1-1 TRBV19 TRBD1 CAVSRANRGSYTEAFF TGTGCCGTATCCAGGGCCAACAGGGGATCGTACACTGAAGCTTTCTTT
. TRBJ1-5 TRBV2 . CASSERSNQPQHF TGTGCCAGCAGTGAGAGGAGCAATCAGCCCCAGCATTTT
. TRBJ1-4 TRBV25-1 . CASTSRGGSNGKLFF TGTGCCAGCACCTCCCGGGGGGGAAGTAATGGAAAACTGTTTTTT
. TRBJ2-2 TRBV5-1 . CASSLLAGATGELFF TGCGCCAGCAGCTTGTTGGCAGGGGCCACCGGGGAGCTGTTTTTT
. TRBJ2-2 TRBV5-1 . CASSLGRGGGPGELFF TGCGCCAGCAGCTTGGGTCGTGGAGGGGGCCCCGGGGAGCTGTTTTTT
. TRBJ1-1 TRBV19 . CASSFRGPTEAFF TGTGCCAGTAGTTTCAGGGGACCCACTGAAGCTTTCTTT
. TRBJ1-5 TRBV2 . CASSPRQGQQPQHF TGTGCCAGCTCCCCCCGGCAGGGTCAACAGCCCCAGCATTTT
few TRBJ2-3 TRBV4-1 TRBD2 CASSPRDYITDTQYF TGCGCCAGCAGCCCCCGGGACTACATCACAGATACGCAGTATTTT
. TRBJ2-3 TRBV4-1 . CASSQLRGDTQYF TGCGCCAGCAGCCAACTTAGAGGCGATACGCAGTATTTT